This is a list of T cell receptor beta chains from one sample in a study of T cell responses to AZD1222 COVID-19 vaccine. Assay: immunoSEQ multiplex PCR; the TCRdb copy retains only in-frame clones and omits some. The sample carries 80,000 to 95,000 clones, roughly 90% recorded once. This specimen was peripheral blood, taken on day 0 of MenACWY control vaccination. These receptors all stem from an adult in good health. Both conserved end residues are part of each CDR3. The order of the fields is J gene, V gene, clone size, D gene, CDR3 DNA, CDR3 protein. A D gene is named only where the DNA matches it firmly. Size tells how often a clone was seen (once, few, many) or the class of an expanded clone, and some rows leave it out.

j_call: TRBJ2-7
v_call: TRBV28
clone_size: -
d_call: TRBD1
cdr3_nt: TGTGCCAGCAGAAACCCCGACAGGGGGCGTATCTACGAGCAGTACTTC
cdr3_aa: CASRNPDRGRIYEQYF

j_call: TRBJ2-7
v_call: TRBV28
clone_size: -
d_call: -
cdr3_nt: TGTGCCAGCAGTTCCCCTGGGGTGGCTACCCGGAGCATCTACGAGCAGTACTTC
cdr3_aa: CASSSPGVATRSIYEQYF

j_call: TRBJ1-1
v_call: TRBV12-5
clone_size: once
d_call: -
cdr3_nt: TGTGCTAGTGGTCACCCGGGACAGAACACTGAAGCTTTCTTT
cdr3_aa: CASGHPGQNTEAFF

j_call: TRBJ2-5
v_call: TRBV5-5
clone_size: -
d_call: -
cdr3_nt: TGTGCCAGCAGCTTCGACTGGGGCCAGTACTTC
cdr3_aa: CASSFDWGQYF

j_call: TRBJ1-5
v_call: TRBV28
clone_size: -
d_call: -
cdr3_nt: TGTGCCAGCATGGATAGCAATCAGCCCCAGCATTTT
cdr3_aa: CASMDSNQPQHF

j_call: TRBJ1-2
v_call: TRBV4-3
clone_size: few
d_call: TRBD1
cdr3_nt: TGCGCCAGCAGCCAATTAGGGGGCAGTGGCTACACCTTC
cdr3_aa: CASSQLGGSGYTF

j_call: TRBJ1-2
v_call: TRBV28
clone_size: -
d_call: TRBD1
cdr3_nt: TGTGCCAGCAGCCTCGACAGGGGAGGGTATGGCTACACCTTC
cdr3_aa: CASSLDRGGYGYTF

j_call: TRBJ2-6
v_call: TRBV5-1
clone_size: -
d_call: -
cdr3_nt: TGCGCCAGCAGCTGGGAGCCCTCCCCCCCTGGGGCCAACGTCCTGACTTTC
cdr3_aa: CASSWEPSPPGANVLTF

j_call: TRBJ1-5
v_call: TRBV5-5
clone_size: once
d_call: -
cdr3_nt: TGTGCCAGCAGCCCCAGGGTCGACAATCAGCCCCAGCATTTT
cdr3_aa: CASSPRVDNQPQHF

j_call: TRBJ1-5
v_call: TRBV6-5
clone_size: -
d_call: -
cdr3_nt: TGTGCCAGCGACGGTAGCAATCAGCCCCAGCATTTT
cdr3_aa: CASDGSNQPQHF

j_call: TRBJ2-3
v_call: TRBV19
clone_size: -
d_call: TRBD2
cdr3_nt: TGTGCCAGTGTCAGCGGGAGTTCAGATACGCAGTATTTT
cdr3_aa: CASVSGSSDTQYF

j_call: TRBJ1-1
v_call: TRBV5-4
clone_size: few
d_call: -
cdr3_nt: TGTGCCAGCAGCTTGGGAGGGAGCTTGGGCAGGGAAGCTGAAGCTTTCTTT
cdr3_aa: CASSLGGSLGREAEAFF

j_call: TRBJ2-5
v_call: TRBV7-2
clone_size: -
d_call: TRBD2
cdr3_nt: TGTGCCAGCAGCCGGACTAGCGGGAGCCCCCAAGAGACCCAGTACTTC
cdr3_aa: CASSRTSGSPQETQYF

j_call: TRBJ2-6
v_call: TRBV28
clone_size: -
d_call: -
cdr3_nt: TGTGCCAGCAGTTTATGGGGACGGGGCACTGGGGCCAACGTCCTGACTTTC
cdr3_aa: CASSLWGRGTGANVLTF

j_call: TRBJ2-5
v_call: TRBV4-3
clone_size: -
d_call: -
cdr3_nt: TGCGCCAGCAGCCAAGCTAGCCCCGAGGTAAGGGAGACCCAGTACTTC
cdr3_aa: CASSQASPEVRETQYF

j_call: TRBJ1-5
v_call: TRBV2
clone_size: once
d_call: TRBD1
cdr3_nt: TGTGCCAGCAGTGCGCGGACAGGGGAATATCAGCCCCAGCATTTT
cdr3_aa: CASSARTGEYQPQHF

j_call: TRBJ1-2
v_call: TRBV13
clone_size: -
d_call: -
cdr3_nt: TGTGCCAGCAGCCCACGGGGAGGGTACTATGGCTACACCTTC
cdr3_aa: CASSPRGGYYGYTF

j_call: TRBJ1-2
v_call: TRBV6-4
clone_size: -
d_call: -
cdr3_nt: TGTGCCAGCAGACTTCAGGGGTCCCTTGACTATGGCTACACCTTC
cdr3_aa: CASRLQGSLDYGYTF

j_call: TRBJ1-2
v_call: TRBV7-9
clone_size: once
d_call: -
cdr3_nt: TGTGCCAGCAGCCGTAGACCCGACCAGGGCTACACCTTC
cdr3_aa: CASSRRPDQGYTF

j_call: TRBJ1-1
v_call: TRBV28
clone_size: -
d_call: -
cdr3_nt: TGTGCCAGCCTCGGCGACACTGAAGCTTTCTTT
cdr3_aa: CASLGDTEAFF

j_call: TRBJ2-2
v_call: TRBV7-9
clone_size: -
d_call: -
cdr3_nt: TGTGCCAGCATAAGAGAAGGGGTTTCAACCGGGGAGCTGTTTTTT
cdr3_aa: CASIREGVSTGELFF

j_call: TRBJ1-2
v_call: TRBV6-2/TRBV6-3
clone_size: -
d_call: -
cdr3_nt: TGTGCCAGCAGTTACGGGGACGGCAACTATGGCTACACCTTC
cdr3_aa: CASSYGDGNYGYTF

j_call: TRBJ1-5
v_call: TRBV4-3
clone_size: -
d_call: -
cdr3_nt: TGCGCCAGCAAGGGGATGAGGTGGAGCAATCAGCCCCAGCATTTT
cdr3_aa: CASKGMRWSNQPQHF

j_call: TRBJ1-6
v_call: TRBV6-5
clone_size: -
d_call: -
cdr3_nt: TGTGCCAGCAGTTACTCGACCTCCTATAATTCACCCCTCCACTTT
cdr3_aa: CASSYSTSYNSPLHF

j_call: TRBJ1-1
v_call: TRBV6-5
clone_size: -
d_call: -
cdr3_nt: TGTGCCAGCAGCGCGCCTTTAGGACACGACACTGAAGCTTTCTTT
cdr3_aa: CASSAPLGHDTEAFF

j_call: TRBJ1-2
v_call: TRBV10-3
clone_size: -
d_call: -
cdr3_nt: TGTGCTTGCCAGAAGGAACCCCGGGGCTATGGCTACACCTTC
cdr3_aa: CACQKEPRGYGYTF

j_call: TRBJ2-7
v_call: TRBV21-1
clone_size: -
d_call: -
cdr3_nt: TGTGCCAGCAGCAAAGTTCCAACAACGGCGGGAGGCCCTGGTCTGTGGGAGCAGTACTTC
cdr3_aa: CASSKVPTTAGGPGLWEQYF

j_call: TRBJ1-1
v_call: TRBV15
clone_size: -
d_call: -
cdr3_nt: TGTGCCACCAGCAGAGATAAAGGGGTTGGGGGCGCTTTCTTT
cdr3_aa: CATSRDKGVGGAFF

j_call: TRBJ1-1
v_call: TRBV2
clone_size: -
d_call: TRBD1
cdr3_nt: TGTGCCAGCAGCCAAACAGACAGGGGGACTTTCTTT
cdr3_aa: CASSQTDRGTFF

j_call: TRBJ2-5
v_call: TRBV4-1
clone_size: -
d_call: -
cdr3_nt: TGCGCCAGCAGCCAAGGGGCAGGGGCTCTTCAAGAGACCCAGTACTTC
cdr3_aa: CASSQGAGALQETQYF

j_call: TRBJ2-2
v_call: TRBV9
clone_size: -
d_call: TRBD1
cdr3_nt: TGTGCCAGCAGCCCTCAGACAGGGCCCGGGGAGCTGTTTTTT
cdr3_aa: CASSPQTGPGELFF

j_call: TRBJ2-2
v_call: TRBV10-1
clone_size: -
d_call: TRBD2
cdr3_nt: TGCGCCAGCAGTGAGTGGCGGGAGGCGGCCGGGGAGCTGTTTTTT
cdr3_aa: CASSEWREAAGELFF

j_call: TRBJ2-7
v_call: TRBV24-1
clone_size: -
d_call: -
cdr3_nt: TGTGCCACCAGTGATGCTAGTTCCTCCTACGAGCAGTACTTC
cdr3_aa: CATSDASSSYEQYF

j_call: TRBJ1-1
v_call: TRBV19
clone_size: -
d_call: -
cdr3_nt: TGTGCCAGTAGTATACGGCTCAACACTGAAGCTTTCTTT
cdr3_aa: CASSIRLNTEAFF

j_call: TRBJ1-5
v_call: TRBV30
clone_size: -
d_call: -
cdr3_nt: TGTGCCTGGTCCGGAGTGGATCAGCCCCAGCATTTT
cdr3_aa: CAWSGVDQPQHF

j_call: TRBJ2-1
v_call: TRBV18
clone_size: -
d_call: TRBD2
cdr3_nt: TGTGCCAGCTCCCCCTTTGCTAGCGGGACTAGCGGGAGCGATGAGCAGTTCTTC
cdr3_aa: CASSPFASGTSGSDEQFF

j_call: TRBJ1-2
v_call: TRBV5-6
clone_size: -
d_call: -
cdr3_nt: TGTGCCAGCAGCCTGGGGAGTTCGCTATATGGCTACACCTTC
cdr3_aa: CASSLGSSLYGYTF

j_call: TRBJ1-1
v_call: TRBV19
clone_size: -
d_call: -
cdr3_nt: TGTGCCAGTACCGCCGGGACACTCACCGGAATGAACACTGAAGCTTTCTTT
cdr3_aa: CASTAGTLTGMNTEAFF

j_call: TRBJ1-4
v_call: TRBV12-5
clone_size: -
d_call: TRBD1
cdr3_nt: TGTGCTAGTGGTTTTAAGGGACAGGGGGCCAGTGCAACTAATGAAAAACTGTTTTTT
cdr3_aa: CASGFKGQGASATNEKLFF

j_call: TRBJ1-1
v_call: TRBV6-2/TRBV6-3
clone_size: -
d_call: -
cdr3_nt: TGTGCCAGCAGTAGCGGGACGCCTGAAGCTTTCTTT
cdr3_aa: CASSSGTPEAFF

j_call: TRBJ1-5
v_call: TRBV10-2
clone_size: -
d_call: -
cdr3_nt: TGCGCCAGCAGTGAGTCGTATCCGAGTCCTGGGGACTTCCCGCTGCCCCAGCATTTT
cdr3_aa: CASSESYPSPGDFPLPQHF

j_call: TRBJ1-5
v_call: TRBV18
clone_size: -
d_call: TRBD1
cdr3_nt: TGTGCCAGCTCACTGGGGCAGGGGGACCAGCCCCAGCATTTT
cdr3_aa: CASSLGQGDQPQHF

j_call: TRBJ1-2
v_call: TRBV5-6
clone_size: -
d_call: TRBD1
cdr3_nt: TGTGCCAGCAGCCTGGACAGGTTCTATGGCTACACCTTC
cdr3_aa: CASSLDRFYGYTF

j_call: TRBJ1-4
v_call: TRBV25-1
clone_size: -
d_call: TRBD1
cdr3_nt: TGTGCCAGCAGCGACCCGGGACAGGGTGGAGAAAAACTGTTTTTT
cdr3_aa: CASSDPGQGGEKLFF

j_call: TRBJ1-5
v_call: TRBV10-3
clone_size: -
d_call: -
cdr3_nt: TGTGCCATCAGTGAGTCATTGAGGGGAAGGCAGCCCCAGCATTTT
cdr3_aa: CAISESLRGRQPQHF

j_call: TRBJ2-2
v_call: TRBV7-2
clone_size: -
d_call: TRBD1
cdr3_nt: TGTGCCAGCAGATGGGACAGGGTTAAGGCCGGGGAGCTGTTTTTT
cdr3_aa: CASRWDRVKAGELFF

j_call: TRBJ2-7
v_call: TRBV28
clone_size: few
d_call: -
cdr3_nt: TGTGCCAGCAGTTCGACAACTGGCTCCTACGAGCAGTACTTC
cdr3_aa: CASSSTTGSYEQYF

j_call: TRBJ1-1
v_call: TRBV5-1
clone_size: -
d_call: -
cdr3_nt: TGCGCCAGCAGCTTAAGGGGTCCCACTGAAGCTTTCTTT
cdr3_aa: CASSLRGPTEAFF

j_call: TRBJ1-2
v_call: TRBV28
clone_size: -
d_call: -
cdr3_nt: TGTGCCAGCAGCTCCGAACCCCGGGGCTACACCTTC
cdr3_aa: CASSSEPRGYTF

j_call: TRBJ1-1
v_call: TRBV30
clone_size: -
d_call: TRBD1
cdr3_nt: TGTGCCTGGACCCTGACAGGGACTGAAGCTTTCTTT
cdr3_aa: CAWTLTGTEAFF

j_call: TRBJ1-2
v_call: TRBV7-2
clone_size: -
d_call: -
cdr3_nt: TGTGCCAGCAGCGGAGACGGGTGGGGGACGGGCGGCTACACCTTC
cdr3_aa: CASSGDGWGTGGYTF

j_call: TRBJ1-5
v_call: TRBV9
clone_size: -
d_call: -
cdr3_nt: TGTGCCAGCAGCGGGGCAGGGTACCAGCCCCAGCATTTT
cdr3_aa: CASSGAGYQPQHF

j_call: TRBJ2-7
v_call: TRBV10-2
clone_size: -
d_call: -
cdr3_nt: TGCGCCAGCAGTTGGGGCGAGGTCTACGAGCAGTACTTC
cdr3_aa: CASSWGEVYEQYF

j_call: TRBJ2-7
v_call: TRBV4-2
clone_size: -
d_call: TRBD2
cdr3_nt: TGTGCCAGCAGCCAAGATCTTGGACTAGGGCCAGTAGAGCAGTACTTC
cdr3_aa: CASSQDLGLGPVEQYF